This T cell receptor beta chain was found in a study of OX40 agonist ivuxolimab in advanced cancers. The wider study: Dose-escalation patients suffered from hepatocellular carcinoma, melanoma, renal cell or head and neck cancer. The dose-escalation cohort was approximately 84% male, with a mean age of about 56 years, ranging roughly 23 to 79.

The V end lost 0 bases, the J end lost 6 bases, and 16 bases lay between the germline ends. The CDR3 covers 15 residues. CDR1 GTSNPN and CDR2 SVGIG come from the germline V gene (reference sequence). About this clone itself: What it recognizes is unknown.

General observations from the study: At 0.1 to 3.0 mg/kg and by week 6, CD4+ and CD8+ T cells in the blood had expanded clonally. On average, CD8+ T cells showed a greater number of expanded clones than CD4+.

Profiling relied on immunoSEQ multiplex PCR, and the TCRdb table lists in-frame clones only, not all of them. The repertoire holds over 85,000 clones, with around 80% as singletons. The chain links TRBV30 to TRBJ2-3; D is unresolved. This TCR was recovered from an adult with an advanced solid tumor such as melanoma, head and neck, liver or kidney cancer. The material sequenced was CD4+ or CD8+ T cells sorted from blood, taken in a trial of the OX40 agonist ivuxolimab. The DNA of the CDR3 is TGTGCCTGGAGTGTATTGGCTAGTCTTTCGGATACGCAGTATTTT. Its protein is CAWSVLASLSDTQYF.